This passage covers 10 T cell receptor beta chains from one sample sequenced in a study of T cell changes during pregnancy in multiple sclerosis. Method: immunoSEQ multiplex PCR; TCRdb's copy keeps in-frame clones and lacks some. The table lists approximately 40,000 clones, 92% of them singletons. The specimen was CD8+ T cells from peripheral blood mononuclear cells, collected in the third trimester of pregnancy. Receptors were obtained from a female donor with multiple sclerosis, enrolled in a pregnancy study.

This clone is a singleton in its sample. The rearrangement links TRBV6-5 to TRBJ1-1; D not resolved. This CDR3 is 15 amino acids long. V gave up 5 bases and J gave up 3 bases, with 16 bases separating them. The germline gives CDR1 MNHEY, CDR2 SVGAGI. This chain's CDR3 is CASSTGRRADTEAFF. DNA of the CDR3: TGTGCCAGCAGTACCGGGCGGCGGGCCGACACTGAAGCTTTCTTT.

This sequence joins TRBV27 and TRBJ2-7; TRBD1 aligns across 9 bases. J gave up 5 bases and V 5 bases, and 10 bases lay outside the gene matches. Germline CDR1 and CDR2: MNHEY and SMNVEV (reference sequence). The CDR3 runs 15 residues. The CDR3 protein is CASSPPGQGGHEQYF. CDR3 bases: TGTGCCAGCAGTCCGCCGGGACAGGGAGGCCACGAGCAGTACTTC.

J is TRBJ2-3 and V is TRBV4-1; tentative D call: TRBD2 (6 bases). The germline V gene encodes CDR1 MGHRA and CDR2 YSYEKL. The V gene lost 3 bases and the J gene lost 4 bases, with 20 bases spanning the gap. The CDR3 contains 17 residues. CDR3 sequence: CASSQKIPGRMADTQYF. DNA of the CDR3: TGCGCCAGCAGCCAGAAGATACCCGGGAGAATGGCAGATACGCAGTATTTT.

J is TRBJ2-1 and V is TRBV4-1, with D perhaps matching TRBD1 (5 bases). The V end was cut by 0 bases, the J end by 3 bases, with 9 bases between. This CDR3 comprises 15 residues. Germline CDR1 MGHRA, CDR2 YSYEKL. CDR3 region: CASSQDQDNYNEQFF. In nucleotides, the CDR3 is TGCGCCAGCAGCCAAGATCAGGACAACTACAATGAGCAGTTCTTC.

This rearrangement joins TRBV2 to TRBJ1-2; possibly TRBD1 for D (6 bases). V dropped 6 bases and J dropped 2 bases, with 7 bases sitting between them. The CDR3 has 12 residues. Germline assignment: CDR1 SNHLY and CDR2 FYNNEI. CDR3 in amino acids: CASRDRNYGYTF. The CDR3 DNA sequence: TGTGCCAGCAGGGACAGAAACTATGGCTACACCTTC.

This chain joins TRBV28 and TRBJ2-3, with D uncertain. V lost 2 bases, J lost 2 bases, and 8 bases lay in between. The CDR3 runs to 14 residues. Germline V gene sequence: CDR1 MDHEN, CDR2 SYDVKM. The CDR3: CASSLRLDTDTQYF. The CDR3 bases are TGTGCCAGCAGTTTAAGGCTAGACACAGATACGCAGTATTTT. Full variable domain (remainder filled in from reference TRBV28 and TRBJ2-3): DVKVTQSSRYLVKRTGEKVFLECVQDMDHENMFWYRQDPGLGLRLIYFSYDVKMKEKGDIPEGYSVSREKKERFSLILESASTNQTSMYLCASSLRLDTDTQYFGPGTRLTVL.

The rearrangement uses TRBV19 and TRBJ1-3, with D possibly TRBD1 on 6 matching bases. Trimming removed 9 bases from V and 0 bases from J, with 9 bases in between. CDR1 LNHDA and CDR2 SQIVND come from the germline V gene (reference sequence). The CDR3 is 13 residues long. CDR3 in DNA: TGTGCCAGCGGACAGAACTCTGGAAACACCATATATTTT. Protein product: CASGQNSGNTIYF. The full variable domain, completed using reference TRBV19 and TRBJ1-3, is DGGITQSPKYLFRKEGQNVTLSCEQNLNHDAMYWYRQDPGQGLRLIYYSQIVNDFQKGDIAEGYSVSREKKESFPLTVTSAQKNPTAFYLCASGQNSGNTIYFGEGSWLTVV.

CDR3 sequence reads: CASSPAGVNPRGEQFF. Here the CDR3 DNA reads TGCGCCAGCAGCCCGGCCGGAGTAAACCCACGGGGTGAGCAGTTCTTC. J is TRBJ2-1 and V is TRBV5-1; D might be TRBD2 (5 bases). Trimming took off 4 bases at V and 9 bases at J, with 23 bases between the two ends. CDR3 length equals 16 residues. Looked up from germline, CDR1 is SGHRS and CDR2 is YFSETQ.

V gene TRBV28 combines with J gene TRBJ2-7; D might be TRBD1 (5 bases). The V end lost 0 bases, the J end lost 2 bases, and 11 bases lay between the germline ends. The CDR3 runs 15 residues. Germline V gene lookup returns CDR1 MDHEN and CDR2 SYDVKM. The CDR3 region has the DNA TGTGCCAGCAGTTTATGGCAGGGTCTCGCCTACGAGCAGTACTTC. It specifies CASSLWQGLAYEQYF. The full variable domain, with the rest looked up from reference TRBV28 and TRBJ2-7, is DVKVTQSSRYLVKRTGEKVFLECVQDMDHENMFWYRQDPGLGLRLIYFSYDVKMKEKGDIPEGYSVSREKKERFSLILESASTNQTSMYLCASSLWQGLAYEQYFGPGTRLTVT.

The V and J genes are TRBV6-5 and TRBJ1-4; D call uncertain. Germline values: CDR1 MNHEY, CDR2 SVGAGI. Between the trimmed V and J ends, which lost 7 bases and 7 bases, there was a span of 16 bases. CDR3 length equals 14 residues. CDR3 protein: CASKGTGDSEKLFF. Written as DNA, the CDR3 is TGTGCCAGCAAGGGTACCGGGGATAGTGAAAAACTGTTTTTT.